This T cell receptor (beta chain) came from a study of control samples from healthy donors and cancer patients. Germline V gives CDR1 SGHDT, CDR2 YYEEEE. The CDR3 has 16 amino acids. Trimming left V 0 bases short and J 4 bases short, with 14 bases between. TCRdb's copy holds only in-frame clones and misses some; the assay was immunoSEQ multiplex PCR. The sample records under 140,000 clones, around nine tenths being singletons. The source is a woman aged 55-75 years with lung cancer. The sample taken for sequencing was PBMCs. The V call is TRBV5-6, the J call TRBJ1-5; TRBD1 might be the D (6 bases). Written as DNA, the CDR3 is TGTGCCAGCAGCTTGGCTGGCGGGACACGTAATCAGCCCCAGCATTTT. Protein: CASSLAGGTRNQPQHF.